This T cell receptor beta chain was profiled in a study of T cells in Graves' hyperthyroidism and ophthalmopathy. Study findings and constraints: Onset of ophthalmopathy came a median roughly 6.4 months after the model predicted it.

CDR1 is MNHEY, CDR2 SMNVEV, per germline (reference sequence). V lost 0 bases and J lost 2; bases outside the gene matches: 4. The CDR3 totals 16 residues. This clonotype was recorded at least ten times. Its antigen remains unknown. Amplification targeted TCR beta CDR3 regions from RNA transcripts. Researchers ran a first-round RT-PCR on the TCR CDR3 using the HTBI primer set. A single record per CDR3 protein comes from TCRdb applying MiXCR to the multiplex PCR reads. This table holds 500,000 or so distinct CDR3 sequences, about 15% found once. Sequencing was carried out using blood. This chain links TRBV27 with TRBJ2-5, with 9 bases fitting TRBD2. This clonotype was sampled from a woman aged 25 to 39 with Graves' ophthalmopathy. The CDR3: CASSLSSGSFQETQYF. The CDR3 DNA follows: TGTGCCAGCAGTTTATCTAGCGGGAGTTTTCAAGAGACCCAGTACTTC.